This T cell receptor (beta chain) derives from a study of blood T cell repertoires in COVID-19. As for the study in general: The United States, Italy and Spain supplied acute and convalescent COVID-19 samples. PBMCs, B-cell-depleted T cells, or T cells were the source of the cDNA or gDNA that made up the material.

This CDR3 is built from 15 residues. CDR1 MNHEY and CDR2 SMNVEV come from the germline V gene (reference sequence). Trimming took off 0 bases at V and 1 base at J, with 8 bases between the two ends. Per the study methods: Reference gene primer amplification yielded estimated nucleated cell counts. Produced via immunoSEQ multiplex PCR; TCRdb's table is partial and in-frame only. V and J calls and clone size follow that table, whereas D and trimming were derived from the DNA. The sample includes around 500,000 clones, 75% to 90% of them seen just once. The sample taken for sequencing was peripheral blood. The chain uses TRBV27 and TRBJ2-3, with D perhaps TRBD2 (6 bases). This sequence was found in a human donor in a cohort sampled during active COVID-19. CDR3 sequence reads: CASSLSSGRTDTQYF. The CDR3 DNA follows: TGTGCCAGCAGTTTATCAAGCGGGCGCACAGATACGCAGTATTTT.